The 9 T cell receptor beta chains below all came from one sample that was sequenced in a study of T and B cells in COVID-19 patients. TRB was amplified from approximately 250-500 ng of blood genomic DNA. TRB rearrangements were amplified by multiplex PCR with BIOMED2 TRB-A/B primers. TCRdb recomputed calls from the multiplex PCR reads with MiXCR, one row per CDR3 protein. Of roughly 2,200 distinct CDR3 sequences in the sample, approximately 25% were seen once. Sequencing was done on a sample of blood. The receptors shown here come from a human donor with active COVID-19.

CDR3 nucleotides: TGTGCCAGCGCAGGCGCAGCTGGGGCCAACGTCCTGACTTTC. Its translation: CASAGAAGANVLTF. The chain joins TRBV28 to TRBJ2-6; D not certain. V lost 8 bases to trimming and J lost 2 bases, with 10 bases between them. Germline lookup yields CDR1 MDHEN and CDR2 SYDVKM. This CDR3 spans 14 amino acids.

By share of the sample, this clonotype is medium-sized. CDR3 protein: CASSEGSDNGYTF. The CDR3 region has the DNA TGTGCCAGCAGTGAAGGTTCGGATAATGGCTACACCTTC. This rearrangement joins TRBV6-1 to TRBJ1-2; D is uncertain. V shed 1 base and J shed 6 bases, with 9 bases lying between them. This CDR3 contains 13 residues. Germline V gene lookup returns CDR1 MNHNS and CDR2 SASEGT.

By proportion, this clonotype is medium-sized. This sequence joins TRBV6-5 and TRBJ1-2; TRBD1 agrees at 8 bases. CDR3 length equals 14 residues. The V and J ends lost 4 bases and 8 bases, in that order; junction bases with no gene match: 9. Germline V gene lookup returns CDR1 MNHEY and CDR2 SVGAGI. The CDR3 spells CASSFSRGRAGYTF. As DNA, the CDR3 is TGTGCCAGCAGTTTCTCCAGGGGGCGGGCCGGCTACACCTTC.

For this clonotype: A single base separates this from a much larger clone, so it may be a read error. The chain carries TRBV6-5 and TRBJ1-2; D unresolved. In germline, CDR1 is MNHEY, CDR2 SVGAGI. This CDR3 is 13 amino acids long. Trimming removed 5 bases from V and 10 bases from J, with 17 bases in between. CDR3 amino acids: CASSEGSDNVYTF. Written as DNA, the CDR3 is TGTGCCAGCAGTGAAGGTTCGGATAATGTCTACACCTTC.

CDR3 nucleotide sequence: TGTGCCAGCAGCCAAGCTGGGTCAGAAAACTATGGCTACACCTTC. It specifies CASSQAGSENYGYTF. The rearrangement links TRBV4-2 to TRBJ1-2, with D hard to call. V lost 1 base to trimming and J lost 2 bases, with 11 bases between them. CDR1 is LGHNA, CDR2 YNFKEQ, per germline. This CDR3 contains 15 residues.

This clonotype is judged medium-sized. The J gene is TRBJ2-1, the V gene TRBV6-2 or TRBV6-3; 11 nucleotides line up with TRBD1. Germline lookup yields CDR1 MNHEY and CDR2 SVGEGT. Trimming removed 5 bases from V and 5 bases from J; junction bases left unmatched: 8. The CDR3 spans 16 residues. This CDR3 reads CASSRSGQGADNEQFF. In DNA form, the CDR3 reads TGTGCCAGCAGTAGATCCGGACAGGGGGCAGACAATGAGCAGTTCTTC.

By its share, this clonotype is medium-sized. The V gene is TRBV6-1, the J gene TRBJ1-2, with 7 bases aligning to TRBD1. CDR1 and CDR2 from the germline V gene are MNHNS and SASEGT. The length of the CDR3 is 13 residues. The trim removed 6 bases at V and 8 bases at J, leaving 9 bases unmatched. The DNA of the CDR3 is TGTGCCAGCAGAAGACAGGGAGTTAGAGGCTACACCTTC. As protein: CASRRQGVRGYTF.

The sample holds a few counts of this clonotype. The gene calls are TRBV6-1 and TRBJ1-5; a weak D match, TRBD1 (5 bases). Germline V gene lookup returns CDR1 MNHNS and CDR2 SASEGT. The CDR3 contains 13 residues. Trimming shortened V by 7 bases and J by 4 bases, and 11 bases separated the two germline ends. CDR3 in DNA: TGTGCCAGCATGGGACGGAATAATCAGCCCCAGCATTTT. This codes for CASMGRNNQPQHF.

In its sample, this clonotype was seen a few times. This sequence joins TRBV28 and TRBJ2-1; D is unclear. The V and J ends lost 10 bases and 11 bases respectively, with 15 bases between them. This CDR3 comprises 11 residues. Germline V gene lookup returns CDR1 MDHEN and CDR2 SYDVKM. The chain's CDR3 is CATAGYGQQFF. In DNA form, the CDR3 reads TGTGCCACCGCAGGATACGGACAGCAGTTCTTC.